This T cell receptor (beta chain) was obtained from a study of vaccination effects on CD4 cells after COVID-19. Study-level background: From a couple of convalescent patients, samples were taken 16 days and one week before vaccination.

The CDR3 totals 14 residues. V lost 2 bases and J lost 5, with 13 bases in between. Germline V gene data show CDR1 as MGHDK and CDR2 as SYGVNS. Regarding the study as a whole: In convalescent patients, vaccine-induced clones largely differed from infection-induced clones.

A note on this clone: The antigen is undetermined.

Viral peptide pools were used in the ViraFEST assay to expand antigen-specific CD4+ T cells, and sequencing came afterward. CD4+ T cells were isolated after less than 12 days of culture. Between March and December 2020, the person had a SARS-CoV-2 infection that PCR confirmed. Supplemented with around 11 IU/ml IL-2 and 10 ug/ml peptides, roughly 2 million PBMC per well were kept in culture. Half-medium exchanges with IL-2 medium took place on days 3 and 7. This table comes from immunoSEQ multiplex PCR, and its TCRdb copy is limited to in-frame clones, with some not included. The sample shows more than 20,000 clones, 69% of them seen only once.

This TCR was sampled from a human donor who had a prior SARS-CoV-2 infection. Material: CD4+ T cells from PBMCs cultured with SARS-CoV-2 spike peptides, obtained before COVID-19 vaccination. This chain uses TRBV25-1 with TRBJ2-7; tentative D call: TRBD1 (5 bases). The CDR3, as DNA: TGTGCCAGCAGTGAAAGGCTCCAGGGCCACGAGCAGTACTTC. Translating gives CASSERLQGHEQYF.